These T cell receptor beta chains were read from a single sample in a study of OX40 agonist ivuxolimab in advanced cancers. TCRdb's copy holds only in-frame clones and misses some; the assay was immunoSEQ multiplex PCR. The data hold about 46,000 clones, with roughly nine tenths observed a single time. The specimen was CD4+ or CD8+ T cells sorted from blood, collected in a trial of the OX40 agonist ivuxolimab. All receptors derive from an adult with an advanced solid tumor such as melanoma, head and neck, liver or kidney cancer. CDR3s include the opening cysteine and the closing phenylalanine or tryptophan. D genes are given only for firm matches. The size of a clone is reported for some rows only, either as once, few or many, or as a class for expanded clones.

v_call	clone_size	d_call	j_call	cdr3_nt	cdr3_aa
TRBV21-1	.	.	TRBJ2-3	TGTGCCAGCAGCAAAGCGAGGGGGCGGGGTTGCGGCACAGATACGCAGTATTTT	CASSKARGRGCGTDTQYF
TRBV6-5	.	TRBD2	TRBJ2-1	TGTGCCAGCAGTTCAGGGAGGGGTGAGCAGTTCTTC	CASSSGRGEQFF
TRBV9	.	TRBD2	TRBJ2-7	TGTGCCAGCAGCGTATCTAGCGGGGCCTCCTACGAGCAGTACTTC	CASSVSSGASYEQYF
TRBV5-4	once	TRBD1	TRBJ1-1	TGTGCCAGCTGCCGGGACAGGGGGGCCACTGAAGCTTTCTTT	CASCRDRGATEAFF
TRBV7-3	.	.	TRBJ1-2	TGTGCCAGCAGCTTAGGGGCCGGCTATGGCTACACCTTC	CASSLGAGYGYTF
TRBV10-2	.	.	TRBJ1-2	TGCGCCAGCACCCGACAGGCGAGCTATGGCTACACCTTC	CASTRQASYGYTF
TRBV5-1	.	TRBD2	TRBJ2-3	TGCGCCAGCAGCTTGGCCCTATTAGCGGGAGGGGCAGATACGCAGTATTTT	CASSLALLAGGADTQYF
TRBV6-1	.	TRBD1	TRBJ2-7	TGTGCCAGCGGCCGGGACAGCGTCACCTACGAGCAGTACTTC	CASGRDSVTYEQYF
TRBV27	.	.	TRBJ1-5	TGTGCCAGCAGTTATCACGGACAGTTGGGACGCAATCAGCCCCAGCATTTT	CASSYHGQLGRNQPQHF
TRBV30	.	TRBD2	TRBJ2-5	TGTGCCTGGAGTGTAGGGGCGGGAGCGGAGACCCAGTACTTC	CAWSVGAGAETQYF
TRBV19	few	TRBD2	TRBJ2-1	TGTGCCAGTAGCCCGGGACTAGCGGCTACTGGGCAGTTCTTC	CASSPGLAATGQFF
TRBV6-4	.	.	TRBJ1-5	TGTGCCAGCAGTTGGCGTGATCAGCCCCAGCATTTT	CASSWRDQPQHF
TRBV7-9	.	TRBD1	TRBJ2-2	TGTGCCAGCAGGAACAGGGGTCACACCGGGGAGCTGTTTTTT	CASRNRGHTGELFF
TRBV6-5	.	.	TRBJ2-1	TGTGCCAGCAGTTACGACGGGGGGCCCTACAATGAGCAGTTCTTC	CASSYDGGPYNEQFF
TRBV6-5	.	TRBD2	TRBJ2-7	TGTGCCAGCAGTCAGCGGGAGCCGTCCTACGAGCAGTACTTC	CASSQREPSYEQYF
TRBV27	medium-sized	TRBD1	TRBJ2-3	TGTGCCAGCAGTTCCAGGGGGCGGTGGGATACGCAGTATTTT	CASSSRGRWDTQYF
TRBV12-5	.	.	TRBJ1-1	TGTGCTAGTGGTTTTGGGACCGTATTTTACTCGGCCGGGGCCATAGTTGAAGCTTTCTTT	CASGFGTVFYSAGAIVEAFF
TRBV14	.	.	TRBJ2-1	TGTGCCAGCAGCCAAGTTACCCCCCGGAATGAGCAGTTCTTC	CASSQVTPRNEQFF
TRBV27	.	TRBD1	TRBJ2-5	TGTGCCAGCAGTTTACAGGGGGCGCTGGAGACCCAGTACTTC	CASSLQGALETQYF
TRBV5-1	.	TRBD1	TRBJ2-7	TGCGCCAGCAGCTTTCTTATTGGTTCCGGGACAGGGGGCCACGAGCAGTACTTC	CASSFLIGSGTGGHEQYF
TRBV11-2	.	TRBD1	TRBJ2-5	TGTGCCAGCAGCTTGGGACAGGGACTAAAAGAGACCCAGTACTTC	CASSLGQGLKETQYF
TRBV7-2	few	.	TRBJ2-5	TGTGCCAGCAGCTTGAGGGGGACCCAGTACTTC	CASSLRGTQYF
TRBV19	.	.	TRBJ2-1	TGTGCCAGTAGTATAGACTCGTACAGCGGGAATGAGCAGTTCTTC	CASSIDSYSGNEQFF
TRBV27	once	.	TRBJ1-1	TGTGCCAGCAGTTTAATTGGGGACACTGAAGCTTTCTTT	CASSLIGDTEAFF
TRBV7-9	.	.	TRBJ2-5	TGTGCCAGCAGCTTACGCGAGGGACGACTGCAAGAGACCCAGTACTTC	CASSLREGRLQETQYF
TRBV5-6	.	.	TRBJ2-7	TGTGCCAGCAGCTTTCCCCCCCTCTACGAGCAGTACTTC	CASSFPPLYEQYF
TRBV9	.	.	TRBJ2-5	TGTGCCAGCAGCGTAGGAATTAGATTGGCGGAAGAGACCCAGTACTTC	CASSVGIRLAEETQYF
TRBV18	.	TRBD1	TRBJ1-1	TGTGCCAGCTCAGGTTACAGGGGGGGCACTGAAGCTTTCTTT	CASSGYRGGTEAFF
TRBV14	.	.	TRBJ1-2	TGTGCCAGCAGCCAGTCGCGGGCGCACGGCTACACCTTC	CASSQSRAHGYTF
TRBV5-1	.	TRBD1	TRBJ2-1	TGCGCCAGCAGCTTGGCCCCAGGGGGCAATGAGCAGTTCTTC	CASSLAPGGNEQFF
TRBV4-1	.	.	TRBJ1-4	TGCGCCAGCAGCCAAGTCTGGTCAGCTATTCTTAATGAAAAACTGTTTTTT	CASSQVWSAILNEKLFF
TRBV5-6	.	TRBD2	TRBJ2-3	TGTGCCAGCAGCAGGGGACTAGCGCTGAGCACAGATACGCAGTATTTT	CASSRGLALSTDTQYF
TRBV7-6	.	.	TRBJ2-3	TGTGCCAGCAGCTCGGGCGTCGACAGCCAAAGCACAGATACGCAGTATTTT	CASSSGVDSQSTDTQYF
TRBV28	once	TRBD2	TRBJ2-2	TGTGCCAGCAGCCTCTCGGGACTAGCGGGGGGAACCGGGGAGCTGTTTTTT	CASSLSGLAGGTGELFF
TRBV19	few	.	TRBJ2-7	TGTGCCAGTACCAGTGGGCACTCACCCGAGCAGTACTTC	CASTSGHSPEQYF
TRBV13	.	TRBD2	TRBJ2-1	TGTGCCAGCAGTAACAGCGGGGGCGGGATAGGAGGAAATGAGCAGTTCTTC	CASSNSGGGIGGNEQFF
TRBV28	.	.	TRBJ2-1	TGTGCCAGCAGTTCCGCCGGGACCCGTTACAATGAGCAGTTCTTC	CASSSAGTRYNEQFF
TRBV11-2	.	TRBD2	TRBJ2-3	TGTGCCAGCAGCTTACTAGCGGGAGGGCCGGCAGATACGCAGTATTTT	CASSLLAGGPADTQYF
TRBV29-1	.	TRBD2	TRBJ2-3	TGCAGCGTTGAAGGGGAGGGAGCGGATACGCAGTATTTT	CSVEGEGADTQYF
TRBV5-1	once	.	TRBJ2-3	TGCGCCAGCAGCTTGGGTTTTAGCCCAGATACGCAGTATTTT	CASSLGFSPDTQYF
TRBV6-5	.	TRBD2	TRBJ2-1	TGTGCCAGCAGTAAGGGACTAGTGCTTGGGGATGAGCAGTTCTTC	CASSKGLVLGDEQFF
TRBV10-2	.	.	TRBJ2-7	TGCGCCAGCAGTGAGTCCCGGCCCTACGAGCAGTACTTC	CASSESRPYEQYF
TRBV27	.	.	TRBJ1-2	TGTGCCAGCAGTTTATCAGGGAGCTATGGCTACACCTTC	CASSLSGSYGYTF
TRBV18	few	.	TRBJ1-6	TGTGCCAGCTCACCGGGGGGCCGCGATTCACCCCTCCACTTT	CASSPGGRDSPLHF
TRBV27	.	.	TRBJ1-1	TGTGCCAGCAGTCCCGGCGGAGGGATGGCTTTCTTT	CASSPGGGMAFF
TRBV19	.	TRBD1	TRBJ2-1	TGTGCCAGTAGTTCACGACAGGGGCTATACAATGAGCAGTTCTTC	CASSSRQGLYNEQFF